The 6 T cell receptor beta chains below were found in one sample sequenced in a study of control samples from healthy donors and cancer patients. Repertoires were generated with immunoSEQ multiplex PCR, while TCRdb's copy carries only in-frame clones and drops some. The sample lists over 80,000 clones, roughly nine tenths occurring once. Sequences were obtained from blood. Receptors originate from a man younger than 40 in good health.

This rearrangement joins TRBV29-1 to TRBJ1-3; D is possibly TRBD1 (6 bases). Germline CDR1 reads SQVTM; CDR2 reads ANQGSEA. V gave up 7 bases and J gave up 8 bases, with 12 bases separating them. This CDR3 is 11 amino acids long. Here the CDR3 DNA reads TGCAGCGGTCGCTCAGGGGACACCATATATTTT. Translated: CSGRSGDTIYF. Full variable domain (missing parts from reference TRBV29-1 and TRBJ1-3): SAVISQKPSRDICQRGTSLTIQCQVDSQVTMMFWYRQQPGQSLTLIATANQGSEATYESGFVIDKFPISRPNLTFSTLTVSNMSPEDSSIYLCSGRSGDTIYFGEGSWLTVV.

This chain links TRBV24-1 with TRBJ1-2, with D unresolved. CDR1 is KGHDR, CDR2 SFDVKD, per germline. There are 13 residues in the CDR3. Trimming took off 1 base at V and 7 bases at J, with 9 bases between the two ends. The CDR3 sequence: CATSDFRGVGYTF. DNA for the CDR3: TGTGCCACCAGTGATTTTCGGGGAGTTGGCTACACCTTC.

The V gene is TRBV12-5, the J gene TRBJ1-5; the match to TRBD1 covers 7 bases. CDR1 and CDR2 from the germline V gene are LGHNT and FRNRAP. The CDR3 runs 17 residues. Trimming removed 6 bases from V and 0 bases from J; junction bases left unmatched: 11. CDR3 residues: CASGPRGSGYSNQPQHF. DNA for the CDR3: TGTGCTAGTGGCCCCAGGGGGTCGGGGTATAGCAATCAGCCCCAGCATTTT.

The table lists this clone with a count of one. V gene TRBV19 combines with J gene TRBJ2-7, with 14 positions matching TRBD2. This CDR3 contains 16 residues. V trimming: 6 bases; J trimming: 5 bases; junction bases outside the gene matches: 9. Germline assignment: CDR1 LNHDA and CDR2 SQIVND (reference sequence). CDR3 loop: CASSMGLAGVQDEQYF. In nucleotides, the CDR3 is TGTGCCAGTAGCATGGGACTAGCGGGAGTACAAGACGAGCAGTACTTC.

The V gene is TRBV11-2, the J gene TRBJ1-1; the D is unclear. Germline V gives CDR1 SGHAT, CDR2 FQNNGV. Trimming took off 0 bases at V and 7 bases at J, with 12 bases between the two ends. The CDR3 has 14 amino acids. The CDR3 bases are TGTGCCAGCAGCTTAGATCTTATGGGATTTGAAGCTTTCTTT. Translation: CASSLDLMGFEAFF.

For the CDR3, the DNA is TGCGCCAGCAGCTTGGCAGTCGTCAGCACAGATACGCAGTATTTT. The encoded protein is CASSLAVVSTDTQYF. The chain employs TRBV5-1 and TRBJ2-3; D uncertain. Trimming pared 0 bases from V and 0 bases from J, leaving 8 bases between. From germline, CDR1 is SGHRS and CDR2 YFSETQ. This CDR3 contains 15 residues.